These T cell receptor beta chains were read from a single sample in a study of blood T cells in healthy people across ages. TCRdb ran MiXCR on the 5' RACE reads and lists one entry per CDR3 protein. The sample has under 750,000 distinct CDR3 sequences; under 55% are singletons. Sample: blood. The receptors here all came from an elderly man in good health. Both conserved end residues are part of each CDR3. The D gene is left open where the match is weak. Only some rows state a clone size, as once, few, many or a class for expanded clones.

clone size,CDR3 length,V gene,J gene,D gene,CDR3 DNA,CDR3 protein
many,13,TRBV7-9,TRBJ2-7,NA,TGTGCCAGCAGCTTACCGGCCGCCTACGAGCAGTACTTC,CASSLPAAYEQYF
few,17,TRBV4-1,TRBJ2-6,TRBD2,TGCGCCAGCAGCCAAAGCGGGACTAACTCTGGGGCCAACGTCCTGACTTTC,CASSQSGTNSGANVLTF
NA,15,TRBV2,TRBJ1-6,NA,TGTGCCAGCAGAGGGGCGGCCCGGGGAAGTTCACCCCTCCACTTT,CASRGAARGSSPLHF
NA,17,TRBV7-2,TRBJ2-6,NA,TGTGCCAGCAGCTTAGGAGGGGGGAACTCTGGGGCCAACGTCCTGACTTTC,CASSLGGGNSGANVLTF
NA,16,TRBV6-2/TRBV6-3,TRBJ2-3,NA,TGTGCCAGCAGTTACGGGTTACAGGGAGGCACAGATACGCAGTATTTT,CASSYGLQGGTDTQYF
NA,12,TRBV20-1,TRBJ2-7,NA,TGCAGTGCTAGTTTAACCAACTACGAGCAGTACTTC,CSASLTNYEQYF
NA,16,TRBV4-3,TRBJ2-5,TRBD2,TGCGCCAGCGGCCCAACAAGACTAGCGGGGGGAGAGACCCAGTACTTC,CASGPTRLAGGETQYF
NA,18,TRBV20-1,TRBJ1-5,NA,TGCAGTGCTAGATCGGGAACAGGGCGGGCCGGGGCCAATCAGCCCCAGCATTTT,CSARSGTGRAGANQPQHF
NA,16,TRBV6-5,TRBJ2-1,TRBD2,TGTGCCGGCAGTTACGGGGGGACGGCTTCCTACAATGAGCAGTTCTTC,CAGSYGGTASYNEQFF
NA,15,TRBV7-2,TRBJ1-2,TRBD1,TGTGCCAGCAGCTTAGAGGGGGACAGGATCAATGGCTACACCTTC,CASSLEGDRINGYTF
NA,15,TRBV5-1,TRBJ2-3,NA,TGCGCCAGCAGCTCGGATTGGGGTCGCACAGATACGCAGTATTTT,CASSSDWGRTDTQYF
NA,14,TRBV6-5,TRBJ2-7,NA,TGTGCCAGCAGCACCATGGGGACAAGGCACGAGCAGTACTTC,CASSTMGTRHEQYF
once,16,TRBV10-3,TRBJ2-6,NA,TGTGCCATCGGGCCTTCTCTCTTTTCTGGGGCCAACGTCCTGACTTTC,CAIGPSLFSGANVLTF
NA,15,TRBV20-1,TRBJ2-1,TRBD2,TGCAGTGCTAGAGTAGGCGGGAGGGTCTACAATGAGCAGTTCTTC,CSARVGGRVYNEQFF
NA,12,TRBV12-3/TRBV12-4,TRBJ2-4,NA,TGTGCCAGCAGCGGTCCAGGGAACATTCAGTACTTC,CASSGPGNIQYF
NA,13,TRBV28,TRBJ2-7,TRBD1,TGTGCCATCGAGGGACAGTCCTCCTACGAGCAGTACTTC,CAIEGQSSYEQYF
NA,14,TRBV29-1,TRBJ1-5,TRBD1,TGCACCCGGGACAGGTGGAATAGCAATCAGCCCCAGCATTTT,CTRDRWNSNQPQHF
few,13,TRBV29-1,TRBJ2-4,TRBD2,TGCAGCGGGGGACTAGCGGGAGGAGTGGAGCAGTACTTC,CSGGLAGGVEQYF
NA,14,TRBV30,TRBJ1-1,TRBD1,TGTGCCTGGAGGACAGGGCTCATGAACACTGAAGCTTTCTTT,CAWRTGLMNTEAFF
few,15,TRBV6-2/TRBV6-3,TRBJ2-7,TRBD1,TGTGCCAGCAAGGGACAGGGGGCCGGAAAGGAAACCCAGTACTTC,CASKGQGAGKETQYF
once,14,TRBV20-1,TRBJ2-1,TRBD2,TGCAGTGCCCATAGCGGGAGGGCCGGCAATGAGCAGTTCTTC,CSAHSGRAGNEQFF
NA,13,TRBV3-1,TRBJ1-1,NA,TGTGCCAGCAGCCATTGGAGCTCCGGAGAAGCTTTCTTT,CASSHWSSGEAFF
NA,12,TRBV27,TRBJ2-1,NA,TGTGCCAGCAGTTTAGCGGGATTAGGGTGGTTCTTC,CASSLAGLGWFF
NA,14,TRBV6-6,TRBJ2-5,NA,TGTGCCAGCAGTTACGGGGTGCGGGAAGCGACCCAGTACTTC,CASSYGVREATQYF